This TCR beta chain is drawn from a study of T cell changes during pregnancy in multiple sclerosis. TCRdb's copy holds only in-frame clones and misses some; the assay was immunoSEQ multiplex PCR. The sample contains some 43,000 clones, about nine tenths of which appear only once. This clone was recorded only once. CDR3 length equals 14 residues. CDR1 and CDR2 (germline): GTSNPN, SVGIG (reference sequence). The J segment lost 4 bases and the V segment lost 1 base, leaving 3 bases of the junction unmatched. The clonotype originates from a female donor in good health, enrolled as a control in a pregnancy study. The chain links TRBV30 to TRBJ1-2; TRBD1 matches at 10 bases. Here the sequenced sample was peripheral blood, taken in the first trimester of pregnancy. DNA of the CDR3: TGTGCCTGGAGTGGTTGGGACAGGGGCTATGGCTACACCTTC. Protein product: CAWSGWDRGYGYTF.